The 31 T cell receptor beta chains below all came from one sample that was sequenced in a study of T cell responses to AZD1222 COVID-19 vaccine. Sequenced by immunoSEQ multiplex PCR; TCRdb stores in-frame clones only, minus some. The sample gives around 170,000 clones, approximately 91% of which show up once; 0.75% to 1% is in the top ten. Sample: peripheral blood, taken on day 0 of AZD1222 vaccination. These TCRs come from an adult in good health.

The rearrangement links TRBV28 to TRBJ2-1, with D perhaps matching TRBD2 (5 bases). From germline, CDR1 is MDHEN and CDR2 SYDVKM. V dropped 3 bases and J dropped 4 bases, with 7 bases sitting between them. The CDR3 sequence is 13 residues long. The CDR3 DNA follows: TGTGCCAGCAGTTTTAGCGAGTACAATGAGCAGTTCTTC. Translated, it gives CASSFSEYNEQFF.

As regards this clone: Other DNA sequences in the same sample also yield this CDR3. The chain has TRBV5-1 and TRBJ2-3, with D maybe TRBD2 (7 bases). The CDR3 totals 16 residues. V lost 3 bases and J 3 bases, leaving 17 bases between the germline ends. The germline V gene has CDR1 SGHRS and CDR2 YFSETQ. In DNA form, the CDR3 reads TGCGCCAGCAGCTCCGGCGGGGGCGGGAGTACAGATACGCAGTATTTT. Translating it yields CASSSGGGGSTDTQYF. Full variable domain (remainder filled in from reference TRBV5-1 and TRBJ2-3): KAGVTQTPRYLIKTRGQQVTLSCSPISGHRSVSWYQQTPGQGLQFLFEYFSETQRNKGNFPGRFSGRQFSNSRSEMNVSTLELGDSALYLCASSSGGGGSTDTQYFGPGTRLTVL.

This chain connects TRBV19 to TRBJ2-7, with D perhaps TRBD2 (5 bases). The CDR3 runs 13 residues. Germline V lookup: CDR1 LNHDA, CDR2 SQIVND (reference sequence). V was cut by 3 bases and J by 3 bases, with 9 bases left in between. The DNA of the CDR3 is TGTGCCAGTAGTATTTTGGGAGACTACGAGCAGTACTTC. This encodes CASSILGDYEQYF.

CDR3 DNA sequence: TGTGCCAGCAGGGACTCCGGGGTGGGAGCCAAAAACATTCAGTACTTC. The encoded protein is CASRDSGVGAKNIQYF. The chain uses TRBV3-1 (or the pseudogene TRBV3-2) and TRBJ2-4; D possibly corresponds to TRBD2 (5 bases). This CDR3 region has 16 residues. CDR1 and CDR2 (germline): LGHDT, YNNKEL (reference sequence). The V gene lost 6 bases and the J gene lost 0 bases, with 15 bases spanning the gap.

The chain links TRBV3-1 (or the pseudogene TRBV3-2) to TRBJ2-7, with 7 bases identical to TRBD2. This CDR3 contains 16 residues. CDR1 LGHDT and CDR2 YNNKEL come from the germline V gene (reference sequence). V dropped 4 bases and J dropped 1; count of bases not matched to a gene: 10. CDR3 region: CASSPPGGGMSYEQYF. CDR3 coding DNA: TGTGCCAGCAGCCCCCCCGGGGGAGGGATGTCCTACGAGCAGTACTTC.

CDR3 DNA sequence: TGTGCCAGCAGTCCGGGACTAGAGTCGGATGAGCAGTTCTTC. It is translated as CASSPGLESDEQFF. V and J are TRBV28 and TRBJ2-1, with TRBD2 matching 8 bases. Per germline, CDR1 MDHEN and CDR2 SYDVKM. This CDR3 has 14 residues. The ends lost 5 bases at V and 8 bases at J; junction bases unmatched: 8. Supplemented by reference TRBV28 and TRBJ2-1, the full variable domain reads DVKVTQSSRYLVKRTGEKVFLECVQDMDHENMFWYRQDPGLGLRLIYFSYDVKMKEKGDIPEGYSVSREKKERFSLILESASTNQTSMYLCASSPGLESDEQFFGPGTRLTVL.

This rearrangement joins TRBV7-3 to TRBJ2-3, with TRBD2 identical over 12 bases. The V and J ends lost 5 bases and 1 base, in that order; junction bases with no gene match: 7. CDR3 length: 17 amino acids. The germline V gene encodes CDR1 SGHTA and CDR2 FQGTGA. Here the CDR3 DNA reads TGTGCCAGCAGCCGCGAGACTAGCGGGAGCGGCACAGATACGCAGTATTTT. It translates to CASSRETSGSGTDTQYF.

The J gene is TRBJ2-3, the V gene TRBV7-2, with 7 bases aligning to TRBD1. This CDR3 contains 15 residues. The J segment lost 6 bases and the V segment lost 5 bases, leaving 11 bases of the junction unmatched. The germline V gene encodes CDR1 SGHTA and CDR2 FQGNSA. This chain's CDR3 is CASSIRGQFTDTQYF. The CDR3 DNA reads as TGTGCCAGCAGCATCAGGGGACAGTTCACGGATACGCAGTATTTT. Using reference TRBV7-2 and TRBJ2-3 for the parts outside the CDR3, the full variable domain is GAGVSQSPSNKVTEKGKDVELRCDPISGHTALYWYRQSLGQGLEFLIYFQGNSAPDKSGLPSDRFSAERTGGSVSTLTIQRTQQEDSAVYLCASSIRGQFTDTQYFGPGTRLTVL.

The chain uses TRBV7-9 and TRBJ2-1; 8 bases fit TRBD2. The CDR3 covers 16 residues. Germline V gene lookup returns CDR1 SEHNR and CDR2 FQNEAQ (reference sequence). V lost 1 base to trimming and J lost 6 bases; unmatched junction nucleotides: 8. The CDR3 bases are TGTGCCAGCAGCTTAGGATTAGCGGGGAGGTTCAATGAGCAGTTCTTC. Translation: CASSLGLAGRFNEQFF. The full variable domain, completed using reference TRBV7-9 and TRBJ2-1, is DTGVSQNPRHKITKRGQNVTFRCDPISEHNRLYWYRQTLGQGPEFLTYFQNEAQLEKSRLLSDRFSAERPKGSFSTLEIQRTEQGDSAMYLCASSLGLAGRFNEQFFGPGTRLTVL.

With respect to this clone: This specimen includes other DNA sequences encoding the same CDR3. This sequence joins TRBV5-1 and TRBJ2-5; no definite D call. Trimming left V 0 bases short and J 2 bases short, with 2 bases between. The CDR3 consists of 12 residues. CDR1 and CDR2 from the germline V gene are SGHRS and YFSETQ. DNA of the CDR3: TGCGCCAGCAGCTTGGATCAAGAGACCCAGTACTTC. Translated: CASSLDQETQYF. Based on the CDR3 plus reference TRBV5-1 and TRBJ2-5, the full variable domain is KAGVTQTPRYLIKTRGQQVTLSCSPISGHRSVSWYQQTPGQGLQFLFEYFSETQRNKGNFPGRFSGRQFSNSRSEMNVSTLELGDSALYLCASSLDQETQYFGPGTRLLVL.

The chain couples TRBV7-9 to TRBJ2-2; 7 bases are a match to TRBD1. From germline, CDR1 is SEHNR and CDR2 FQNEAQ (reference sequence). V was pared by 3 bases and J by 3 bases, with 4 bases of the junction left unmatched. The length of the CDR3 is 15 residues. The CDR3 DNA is TGTGCCAGCAGCTTTATAGGGGGCTACACCGGGGAGCTGTTTTTT. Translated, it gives CASSFIGGYTGELFF.

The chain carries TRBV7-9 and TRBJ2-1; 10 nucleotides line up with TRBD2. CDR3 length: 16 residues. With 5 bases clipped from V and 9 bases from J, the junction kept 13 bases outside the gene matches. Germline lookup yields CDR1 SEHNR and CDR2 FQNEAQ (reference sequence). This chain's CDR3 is CASSAGNGLAVREQFF. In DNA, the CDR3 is TGTGCCAGCAGCGCGGGAAACGGACTAGCGGTACGTGAGCAGTTCTTC.

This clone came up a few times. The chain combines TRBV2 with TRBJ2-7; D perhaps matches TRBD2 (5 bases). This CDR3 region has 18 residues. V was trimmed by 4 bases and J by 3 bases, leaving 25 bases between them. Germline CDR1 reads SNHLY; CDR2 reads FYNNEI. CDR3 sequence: CASSGDYSSAQIFYEQYF. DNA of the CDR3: TGTGCCAGCAGTGGAGACTATTCCTCGGCACAGATTTTCTACGAGCAGTACTTC.

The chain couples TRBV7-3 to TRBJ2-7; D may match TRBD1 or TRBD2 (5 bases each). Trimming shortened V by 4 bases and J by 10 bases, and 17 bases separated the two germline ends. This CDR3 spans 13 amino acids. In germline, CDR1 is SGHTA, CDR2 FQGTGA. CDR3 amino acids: CASSSGPDMGQYF. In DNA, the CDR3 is TGTGCCAGCAGCTCGGGACCGGACATGGGACAGTACTTC.

The CDR3 region has the DNA TGTGCCAGCAGCAAACTAGCGGGGTCCTACAATGAGCAGTTCTTC. Amino acids: CASSKLAGSYNEQFF. The chain combines TRBV7-9 with TRBJ2-1; 10 nucleotides align to TRBD2. The V segment lost 5 bases and the J segment 1 base; nucleotides outside the gene matches: 2. This CDR3 has 15 amino acids. Per the germline V gene, CDR1 is SEHNR and CDR2 is FQNEAQ (reference sequence).

CDR3 protein: CSVNQGMSFAEAFF. CDR3 coding DNA: TGCAGCGTTAACCAGGGTATGTCTTTCGCTGAAGCTTTCTTT. The chain carries TRBV29-1 and TRBJ1-1, with D possibly matching TRBD1 (5 bases). Germline V gene data show CDR1 as SQVTM and CDR2 as ANQGSEA. V gave up 5 bases and J gave up 6 bases, with 19 bases separating them. The CDR3 sequence is 14 residues long.

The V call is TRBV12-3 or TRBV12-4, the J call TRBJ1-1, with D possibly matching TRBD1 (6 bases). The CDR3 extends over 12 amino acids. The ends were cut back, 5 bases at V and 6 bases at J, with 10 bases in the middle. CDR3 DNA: TGTGCCAGCAGTCCGAGGACAGCTGAAGCTTTCTTT. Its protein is CASSPRTAEAFF.

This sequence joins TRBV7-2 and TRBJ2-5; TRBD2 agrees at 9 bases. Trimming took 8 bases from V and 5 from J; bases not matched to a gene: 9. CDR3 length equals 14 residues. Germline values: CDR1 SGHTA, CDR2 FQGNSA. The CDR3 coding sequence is TGTGCCAGCCGAGTGGCGGGAGGGCTCGAGACCCAGTACTTC. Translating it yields CASRVAGGLETQYF.

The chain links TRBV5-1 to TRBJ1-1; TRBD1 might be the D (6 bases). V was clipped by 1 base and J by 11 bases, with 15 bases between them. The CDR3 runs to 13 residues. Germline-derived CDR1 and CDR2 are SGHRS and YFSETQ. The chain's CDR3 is CASSLSGEESAFF. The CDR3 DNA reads TGCGCCAGCAGCTTGTCAGGGGAAGAGAGCGCTTTCTTT.

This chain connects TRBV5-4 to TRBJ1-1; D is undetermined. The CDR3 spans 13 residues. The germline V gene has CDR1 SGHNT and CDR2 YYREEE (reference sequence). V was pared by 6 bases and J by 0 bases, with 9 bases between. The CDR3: CASTLGLNTEAFF. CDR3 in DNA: TGTGCCAGCACCCTTGGGTTGAACACTGAAGCTTTCTTT.

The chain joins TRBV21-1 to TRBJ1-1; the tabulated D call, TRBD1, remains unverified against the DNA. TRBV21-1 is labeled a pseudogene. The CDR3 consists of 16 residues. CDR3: CASSKEMDRANTEAFF. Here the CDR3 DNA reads TGTGCCAGCAGCAAAGAAATGGACAGAGCGAACACTGAAGCTTTCTTT.

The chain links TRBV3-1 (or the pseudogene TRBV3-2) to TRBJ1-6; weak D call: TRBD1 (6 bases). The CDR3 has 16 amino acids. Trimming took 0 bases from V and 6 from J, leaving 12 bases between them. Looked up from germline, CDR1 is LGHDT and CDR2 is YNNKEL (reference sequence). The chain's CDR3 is CASSQDQGFVNSPLHF. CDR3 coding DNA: TGTGCCAGCAGCCAAGATCAGGGGTTTGTTAATTCACCCCTCCACTTT.

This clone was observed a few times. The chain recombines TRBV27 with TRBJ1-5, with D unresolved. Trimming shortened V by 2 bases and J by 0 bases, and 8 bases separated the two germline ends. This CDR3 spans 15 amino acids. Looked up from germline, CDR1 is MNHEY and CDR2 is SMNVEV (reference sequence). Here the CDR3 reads CASSLEGNSNQPQHF. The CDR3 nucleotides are TGTGCCAGCAGTTTAGAGGGCAATAGCAATCAGCCCCAGCATTTT.

The CDR3 DNA follows: TGTGCCAGTAGTATCCAGTTAACCGGAGGACGATCCTACGAGCAGTACTTC. The encoded protein is CASSIQLTGGRSYEQYF. This chain connects TRBV19 to TRBJ2-7; possible D gene TRBD2, 5 bases. This CDR3 contains 17 residues. Trimming pared 3 bases from V and 1 base from J, leaving 19 bases between. Germline V CDR1 and CDR2: LNHDA, SQIVND (reference sequence).

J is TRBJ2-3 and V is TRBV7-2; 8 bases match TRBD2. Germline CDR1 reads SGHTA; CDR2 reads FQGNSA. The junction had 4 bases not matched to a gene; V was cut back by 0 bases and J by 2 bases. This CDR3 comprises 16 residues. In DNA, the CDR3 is TGTGCCAGCAGCTTAGCTGGCGGGGGGAACACAGATACGCAGTATTTT. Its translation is CASSLAGGGNTDTQYF.

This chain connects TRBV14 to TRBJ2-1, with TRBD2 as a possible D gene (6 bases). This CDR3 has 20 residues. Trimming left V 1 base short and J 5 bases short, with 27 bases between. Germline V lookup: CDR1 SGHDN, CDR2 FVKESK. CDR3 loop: CASSQAVRGSTAPRDNEQFF. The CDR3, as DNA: TGTGCCAGCAGCCAAGCCGTGCGGGGTTCAACAGCCCCGCGGGACAATGAGCAGTTCTTC.

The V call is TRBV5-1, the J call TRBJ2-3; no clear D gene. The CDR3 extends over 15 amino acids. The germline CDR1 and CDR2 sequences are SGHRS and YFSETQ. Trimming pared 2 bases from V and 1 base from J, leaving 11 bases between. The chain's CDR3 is CASSFDSGRTDTQYF. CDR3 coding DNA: TGCGCCAGCAGCTTCGACTCCGGACGCACAGATACGCAGTATTTT.

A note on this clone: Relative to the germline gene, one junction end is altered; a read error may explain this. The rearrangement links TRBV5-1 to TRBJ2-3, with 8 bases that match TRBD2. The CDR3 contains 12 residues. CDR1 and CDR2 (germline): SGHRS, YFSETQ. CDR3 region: CASSPGGEQGVF. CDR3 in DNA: TGCGCCAGCAGCCCGGGAGGGGAACAGGGAGTTTTT.

CDR3: CASTLGASNSPLHF. In DNA form, the CDR3 reads TGTGCCAGTACCTTAGGCGCGTCGAATTCACCCCTCCACTTT. V and J are TRBV5-8 and TRBJ1-6, with D unresolved. The CDR3 consists of 14 residues. V was trimmed by 8 bases and J by 7 bases, leaving 16 bases between them. CDR1 SGHTS and CDR2 YDEGEE come from the germline V gene.

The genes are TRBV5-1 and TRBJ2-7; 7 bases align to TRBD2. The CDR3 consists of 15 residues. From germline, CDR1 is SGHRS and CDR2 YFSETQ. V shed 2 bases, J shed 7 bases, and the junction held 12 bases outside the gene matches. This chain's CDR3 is CASSLERSGKGEQYF. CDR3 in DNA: TGCGCCAGCAGCTTAGAGAGGAGCGGGAAGGGGGAGCAGTACTTC.

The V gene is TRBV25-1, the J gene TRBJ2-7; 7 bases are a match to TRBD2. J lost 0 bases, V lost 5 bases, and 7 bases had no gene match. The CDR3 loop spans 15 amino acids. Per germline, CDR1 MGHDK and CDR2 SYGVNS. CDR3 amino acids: CASSRGSLISYEQYF. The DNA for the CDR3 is TGTGCCAGCAGTCGCGGGAGCCTTATCTCCTACGAGCAGTACTTC.